One sample yielded the 29 T cell receptor beta chains listed below, sequenced in a study of T cell repertoires in cytomegalovirus infection. Each CDR3 protein gets one entry after TCRdb re-called the reads with MiXCR. The sample yields about 530,000 distinct CDR3 sequences, around 27% seen once. The sample consisted of PBMCs. The receptors derive from a human donor in good health (CMV status not recorded). Some clones in this sample may be carry-over from other donors' samples.

V and J are TRBV27 and TRBJ2-1; possibly TRBD2 for D (6 bases). Germline-derived CDR1 and CDR2 are MNHEY and SMNVEV (reference sequence). The CDR3 runs 15 residues. V gave up 3 bases and J gave up 7 bases, with 16 bases separating them. CDR3 sequence reads: CASSFGSSPTNEQFF. CDR3 coding DNA: TGTGCCAGCAGTTTCGGGAGTAGCCCAACGAATGAGCAGTTCTTC.

V and J are TRBV11-3 and TRBJ2-2; maybe TRBD1 (7 bases). Germline assignment: CDR1 SGHNT and CDR2 YENEEA. The CDR3 loop spans 14 amino acids. The V gene lost 2 bases and the J gene lost 9 bases, with 13 bases spanning the gap. The chain's CDR3 is CASSLNRGGRELFF. CDR3 sequence (DNA): TGTGCCAGCAGCTTAAACAGGGGAGGCAGGGAGCTGTTTTTT. Full variable domain (missing parts from reference TRBV11-3 and TRBJ2-2): EAGVVQSPRYKIIEKKQPVAFWCNPISGHNTLYWYLQNLGQGPELLIRYENEEAVDDSQLPKDRFSAERLKGVDSTLKIQPAELGDSAVYLCASSLNRGGRELFFGEGSRLTVL.

This clonotype was seen ten or more times. The genes are TRBV7-2 and TRBJ1-3; 7 bases match TRBD1. With 6 bases clipped from V and 2 bases from J, the junction kept 4 bases outside the gene matches. Germline assignment: CDR1 SGHTA and CDR2 FQGNSA. This CDR3 spans 14 amino acids. CDR3 coding DNA: TGTGCCAGCAGACGACAGGGAGCTGGAAACACCATATATTTT. Protein: CASRRQGAGNTIYF.

This clonotype was detected a few times. This chain links TRBV6-2 or TRBV6-3 with TRBJ1-5, with a weak D call TRBD1 (6 bases). The CDR3 covers 17 residues. The germline CDR1 and CDR2 sequences are MNHEY and SVGEGT. V was cut by 4 bases and J by 3 bases, with 19 bases left in between. Here the CDR3 DNA reads TGTGCCAGCAGTTCCCCCTTTAGGGCAGGGGACAATCAGCCCCAGCATTTT. Translated, it gives CASSSPFRAGDNQPQHF.

This clonotype came up many times. The chain links TRBV7-2 to TRBJ1-1, with unresolved D. Germline V CDR1 and CDR2: SGHTA, FQGNSA. V was shortened by 6 bases and J by 0 bases, with 11 bases between the two germline ends. The CDR3 sequence is 14 residues long. The chain's CDR3 is CASRGRLMNTEAFF. The CDR3 nucleotides read TGTGCCAGCAGGGGCCGTCTGATGAACACTGAAGCTTTCTTT.

This clonotype was observed many times. The rearrangement links TRBV7-2 to TRBJ1-1; D is undetermined. Germline assignment: CDR1 SGHTA and CDR2 FQGNSA. The CDR3 sequence is 15 residues long. The V gene lost 5 bases and the J gene lost 0 bases, with 13 bases spanning the gap. The CDR3 is CASSHRRDLNTEAFF. The CDR3 DNA reads as TGTGCCAGCAGCCATCGACGGGATCTGAACACTGAAGCTTTCTTT.

This clonotype was recorded a few times. J is TRBJ2-1 and V is TRBV28; 8 bases fit TRBD2. The CDR3 spans 17 residues. V shed 5 bases, J shed 5 bases, and the junction held 14 bases outside the gene matches. CDR1 is MDHEN and CDR2 is SYDVKM in the germline V gene. This chain's CDR3 is CASSPVGVAGWDNEQFF. DNA of the CDR3: TGTGCCAGCAGTCCCGTCGGGGTAGCGGGATGGGACAATGAGCAGTTCTTC.

In this sample, this clonotype turned up a few times. The chain links TRBV5-5 to TRBJ1-2; possibly TRBD1 for D (5 bases). The CDR3 consists of 14 residues. Germline V gives CDR1 SGHKS, CDR2 YYEKEE (reference sequence). V shed 0 bases and J shed 3 bases, with 9 bases lying between them. The CDR3 DNA follows: TGTGCCAGCAGCTTGGAGGGGTCCTACTATGGCTACACCTTC. Its translation is CASSLEGSYYGYTF.

This clonotype was found a few times. V usage is TRBV12-3 or TRBV12-4 and J usage is TRBJ2-1; D is perhaps TRBD2 (6 bases). With 5 bases removed from V and 5 bases from J, the gap between germline ends came to 13 bases. This CDR3 contains 14 residues. CDR3 region: CASSVLGRNNEQFF. The CDR3 bases are TGTGCCAGCAGTGTGTTAGGGAGGAACAATGAGCAGTTCTTC.

This clonotype was observed a handful of times. This chain joins TRBV12-3 or TRBV12-4 and TRBJ1-1; no definite D call. The V end lost 2 bases, the J end lost 3 bases, and 7 bases lay between the germline ends. This CDR3 is 13 amino acids long. Here the CDR3 DNA reads TGTGCCAGCAGTTTACGCACAGACACTGAAGCTTTCTTT. Residues: CASSLRTDTEAFF.

The table lists this clonotype with a few counts. The chain links TRBV7-3 to TRBJ2-7; possible D gene TRBD2, 5 bases. CDR1 and CDR2 from the germline V gene are SGHTA and FQGTGA. Trimming pared 5 bases from V and 5 bases from J, leaving 13 bases between. CDR3 length equals 13 residues. The CDR3 sequence is CASSPSAADEQYF. CDR3 sequence (DNA): TGTGCCAGCAGCCCATCAGCAGCGGACGAGCAGTACTTC.

The chain couples TRBV7-2 to TRBJ1-2; no reliable D call. Trimming removed 8 bases from V and 0 bases from J, with 10 bases in between. CDR3 length: 13 amino acids. Germline loops: CDR1 SGHTA, CDR2 FQGNSA. For the CDR3, the DNA is TGTGCCAGCTCGACCCCCCCTAACTATGGCTACACCTTC. It is translated as CASSTPPNYGYTF.

There are a few counts of this clonotype. The chain is built from TRBV11-3 and TRBJ2-1, with 7 bases lining up with TRBD1. CDR3 length equals 16 residues. V lost 8 bases to trimming and J lost 8 bases; unmatched junction nucleotides: 18. CDR1 is SGHNT and CDR2 is YENEEA in the germline V gene. CDR3 nucleotide sequence: TGTGCCAGCGCTCCCGAGACAGGGTCCCGAGGGTATGAGCAGTTCTTC. This translates into CASAPETGSRGYEQFF.

The J gene is TRBJ1-2, the V gene TRBV29-1, with D possibly matching TRBD1 (6 bases). The CDR3 extends over 12 amino acids. Trimming took 4 bases from V and 7 from J, leaving 13 bases between them. Germline CDR1 SQVTM, CDR2 ANQGSEA. CDR3 sequence (DNA): TGCAGCGTTGGGGGGGGCGAGACTGGCTACACCTTC. Residues: CSVGGGETGYTF. Based on the CDR3 plus reference TRBV29-1 and TRBJ1-2, the full variable domain is SAVISQKPSRDICQRGTSLTIQCQVDSQVTMMFWYRQQPGQSLTLIATANQGSEATYESGFVIDKFPISRPNLTFSTLTVSNMSPEDSSIYLCSVGGGETGYTFGSGTRLTVV.

The chain couples TRBV7-2 to TRBJ1-6; 7 nucleotides line up with TRBD1. CDR3 length: 16 amino acids. Trimming took 2 bases from V and 9 from J; bases not matched to a gene: 10. Germline V lookup: CDR1 SGHTA, CDR2 FQGNSA. The CDR3 sequence: CASSLRPPRQGSPLHF. CDR3 DNA sequence: TGTGCCAGCAGCTTAAGGCCCCCCCGACAGGGTTCACCCCTCCACTTT.

The CDR3 DNA sequence: TGTGCCTGGAGTACAATCCCTAGCACAGATACGCAGTATTTT. As protein: CAWSTIPSTDTQYF. The chain combines TRBV30 with TRBJ2-3; D uncertain. Trimming pared 2 bases from V and 0 bases from J, leaving 9 bases between. CDR3 length: 14 residues. The germline V gene encodes CDR1 GTSNPN and CDR2 SVGIG (reference sequence).

This clonotype was seen repeatedly, ten times or more. This rearrangement joins TRBV7-9 to TRBJ2-2; TRBD2 agrees at 7 bases. This CDR3 region has 16 residues. Germline V gene lookup returns CDR1 SEHNR and CDR2 FQNEAQ (reference sequence). With V trimmed by 2 bases and J by 0 bases, 3 bases remained unmatched. The CDR3 coding sequence is TGTGCCAGCAGCTTAAGCGGGAACGCGAACACCGGGGAGCTGTTTTTT. It yields the protein CASSLSGNANTGELFF.

The V gene is TRBV20-1, the J gene TRBJ1-1; D is ambiguous. CDR3 length equals 13 residues. Germline V lookup: CDR1 DFQATT, CDR2 SNEGSKA (reference sequence). V was trimmed by 6 bases and J by 2 bases, leaving 13 bases between them. The CDR3 here is CSAPEWGNTEAFF. The CDR3 nucleotides are TGCAGTGCCCCCGAGTGGGGTAACACTGAAGCTTTCTTT.

This clonotype showed up just a few times. V usage is TRBV7-9 and J usage is TRBJ2-5; 8 nucleotides align to TRBD2. CDR1 and CDR2 (germline): SEHNR, FQNEAQ (reference sequence). The CDR3 is 19 amino acids. J gave up 5 bases and V 6 bases, and 23 bases lay outside the gene matches. CDR3 coding DNA: TGTGCCAGCAGGGGACCGGGACAAAAGGCGGGAGGCTCCTTCGAGACCCAGTACTTC. This translates into CASRGPGQKAGGSFETQYF.

The V and J genes are TRBV7-2 and TRBJ2-1; TRBD2 agrees at 10 bases. Germline V gives CDR1 SGHTA, CDR2 FQGNSA. Trimming removed 5 bases from V and 10 bases from J; junction bases left unmatched: 11. The CDR3 length is 15 residues. CDR3 amino acids: CASSPQWLAGAEQFF. In DNA form, the CDR3 reads TGTGCCAGCAGCCCTCAGTGGCTAGCGGGAGCAGAGCAGTTCTTC.

This sequence joins TRBV12-3 or TRBV12-4 and TRBJ2-1; possible D gene TRBD2, 5 bases. The ends were cut back, 6 bases at V and 7 bases at J, with 16 bases in the middle. The CDR3 has 14 residues. For the CDR3, the DNA is TGTGCCAGCAGGGGAAGCGAGGCGGGTAATGAGCAGTTCTTC. It is translated as CASRGSEAGNEQFF.

This clonotype was detected a few times. The rearrangement joins TRBV29-1 to TRBJ2-2; possibly TRBD2 for D (5 bases). Germline-derived CDR1 and CDR2 are SQVTM and ANQGSEA. The V and J ends lost 2 bases and 5 bases respectively, with 6 bases between them. The CDR3 loop spans 12 amino acids. CDR3 sequence reads: CSVERDTGELFF. In DNA form, the CDR3 reads TGCAGCGTTGAACGGGATACCGGGGAGCTGTTTTTT.

This clonotype was seen only a few times. The CDR3 bases are TGTGCCAGCAGTTACACCCGGACAGGTTACGGGAATAGCGGCTACACCTTC. Protein sequence: CASSYTRTGYGNSGYTF. This chain joins TRBV6-5 and TRBJ1-2, with 7 bases aligning to TRBD1. This CDR3 is 17 amino acids long. In germline, CDR1 is MNHEY, CDR2 SVGAGI. With 2 bases clipped from V and 8 bases from J, the junction kept 17 bases outside the gene matches.

This clonotype was counted many times. V usage is TRBV7-6 and J usage is TRBJ2-7; D unresolved. Trimming shortened V by 1 base and J by 5 bases, and 9 bases separated the two germline ends. The CDR3 totals 13 residues. In germline, CDR1 is SGHVS, CDR2 FNYEAQ. CDR3 DNA sequence: TGTGCCAGCAGCTTAGGGGTTCGGGACGAGCAGTACGTC. Translation: CASSLGVRDEQYV.

This clonotype has a count of ten or more. The chain links TRBV7-9 to TRBJ1-4; the D gene is possibly TRBD1 (5 bases). The CDR3 consists of 15 residues. Germline assignment: CDR1 SEHNR and CDR2 FQNEAQ (reference sequence). The V end was cut by 7 bases, the J end by 6 bases, with 18 bases between. This CDR3 reads CASTQARGGDEKLFF. CDR3 bases: TGTGCCAGCACACAAGCTCGGGGAGGGGATGAAAAACTGTTTTTT.

Only a few counts were recorded for this clonotype. V gene TRBV6-1 combines with J gene TRBJ2-7; D possibly matches TRBD1 or TRBD2 (5 bases each). Germline V gene lookup returns CDR1 MNHNS and CDR2 SASEGT. The V end was cut by 9 bases, the J end by 2 bases, with 17 bases between. The CDR3 extends over 14 amino acids. The CDR3 DNA sequence: TGTGCCAGTTTTAGCAGGGACGGCACCTACGAGCAGTACTTC. Its translation: CASFSRDGTYEQYF.

This clonotype was counted ten times or more. The genes are TRBV27 and TRBJ2-5; 9 bases align to TRBD1. With V trimmed by 6 bases and J by 1 base, 15 bases remained unmatched. The V gene's germline CDR1 is MNHEY and CDR2 SMNVEV (reference sequence). The CDR3 spans 18 residues. CDR3: CASRPNWDRDGRQETQYF. CDR3 bases: TGTGCCAGCAGACCAAACTGGGACAGGGATGGGCGCCAAGAGACCCAGTACTTC.

The CDR3 coding sequence is TGCAGTGCCACTACCTTTATAAGCACAGATACGCAGTATTTT. Amino acids: CSATTFISTDTQYF. V and J are TRBV20-1 and TRBJ2-3; no firm D call. CDR1 is DFQATT, CDR2 SNEGSKA, per germline (reference sequence). Trimming took 6 bases from V and 0 from J, leaving 13 bases between them. The CDR3 has 14 residues.

The chain joins TRBV18 to TRBJ1-2; D not resolved. Looked up from germline, CDR1 is KGHSH and CDR2 is LQKENI. Between the trimmed V and J ends, which lost 3 bases and 0 bases, there was a span of 8 bases. This CDR3 has 14 amino acids. The CDR3 region is CASSPAEANYGYTF. DNA for the CDR3: TGTGCCAGCTCACCGGCGGAAGCTAACTATGGCTACACCTTC.